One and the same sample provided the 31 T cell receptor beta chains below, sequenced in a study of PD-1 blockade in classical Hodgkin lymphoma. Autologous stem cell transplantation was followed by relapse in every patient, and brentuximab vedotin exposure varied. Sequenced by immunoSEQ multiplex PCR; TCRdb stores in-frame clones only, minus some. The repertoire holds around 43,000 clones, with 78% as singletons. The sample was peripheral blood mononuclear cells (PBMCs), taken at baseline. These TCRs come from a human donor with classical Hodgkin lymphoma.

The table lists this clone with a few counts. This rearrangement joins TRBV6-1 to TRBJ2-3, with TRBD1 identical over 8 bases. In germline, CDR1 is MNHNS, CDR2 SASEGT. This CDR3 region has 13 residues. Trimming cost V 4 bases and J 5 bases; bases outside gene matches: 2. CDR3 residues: CASSVQGEDTQYF. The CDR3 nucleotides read TGTGCCAGCAGTGTACAGGGGGAAGATACGCAGTATTTT.

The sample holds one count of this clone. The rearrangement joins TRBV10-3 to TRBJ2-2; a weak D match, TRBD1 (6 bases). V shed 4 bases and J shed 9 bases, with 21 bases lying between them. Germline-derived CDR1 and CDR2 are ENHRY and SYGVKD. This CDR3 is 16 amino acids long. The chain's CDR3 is CAISGLTRGMTRELFF. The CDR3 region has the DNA TGTGCCATCAGTGGATTAACCAGGGGAATGACCAGGGAGCTGTTTTTT.

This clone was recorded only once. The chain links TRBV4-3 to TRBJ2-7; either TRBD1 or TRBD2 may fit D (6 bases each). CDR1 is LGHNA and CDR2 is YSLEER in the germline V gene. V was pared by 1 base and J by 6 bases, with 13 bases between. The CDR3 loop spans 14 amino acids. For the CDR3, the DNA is TGCGCCAGCAGCCAAGTCGTCTCGGGGGCCGAGCAGTACTTC. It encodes CASSQVVSGAEQYF.

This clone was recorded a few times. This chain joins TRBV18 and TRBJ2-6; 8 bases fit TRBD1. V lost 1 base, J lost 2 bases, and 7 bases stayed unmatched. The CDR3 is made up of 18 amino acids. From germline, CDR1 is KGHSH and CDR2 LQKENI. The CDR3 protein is CASSPQRTGNTGANVLTF. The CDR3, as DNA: TGTGCCAGCTCACCACAGAGGACAGGGAATACTGGGGCCAACGTCCTGACTTTC. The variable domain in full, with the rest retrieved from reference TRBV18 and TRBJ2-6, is NAGVMQNPRHLVRRRGQEARLRCSPMKGHSHVYWYRQLPEEGLKFMVYLQKENIIDESGMPKERFSAEFPKEGPSILRIQQVVRGDSAAYFCASSPQRTGNTGANVLTFGAGSRLTVL.

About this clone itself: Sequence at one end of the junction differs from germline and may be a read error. The CDR3 sequence is CASSYSSAVLPFF. In DNA, the CDR3 is TGTGCCAGCAGTTACTCGTCTGCGGTCCTGCCCTTCTTT. The V gene is TRBV6-6, the J gene TRBJ2-3; no clear D gene. The CDR3 sequence is 13 residues long. Per germline, CDR1 MNHNY and CDR2 SVGAGI (reference sequence).

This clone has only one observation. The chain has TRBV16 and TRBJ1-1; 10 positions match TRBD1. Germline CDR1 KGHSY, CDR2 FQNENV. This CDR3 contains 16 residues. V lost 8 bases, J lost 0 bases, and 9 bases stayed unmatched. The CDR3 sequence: CASARGTGVLNTEAFF. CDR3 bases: TGTGCCAGCGCCCGAGGGACAGGGGTTTTGAACACTGAAGCTTTCTTT. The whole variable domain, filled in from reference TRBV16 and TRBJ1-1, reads GEEVAQTPKHLVRGEGQKAKLYCAPIKGHSYVFWYQQVLKNEFKFLISFQNENVFDETGMPKERFSAKCLPNSPCSLEIQATKLEDSAVYFCASARGTGVLNTEAFFGQGTRLTVV.

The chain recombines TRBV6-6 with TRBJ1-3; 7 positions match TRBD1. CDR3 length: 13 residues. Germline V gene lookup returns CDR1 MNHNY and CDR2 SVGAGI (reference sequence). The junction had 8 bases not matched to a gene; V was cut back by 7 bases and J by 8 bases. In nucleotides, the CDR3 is TGTGCCAGCAAGAGGGGGCAGCTGGACACCATATATTTT. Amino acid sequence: CASKRGQLDTIYF.

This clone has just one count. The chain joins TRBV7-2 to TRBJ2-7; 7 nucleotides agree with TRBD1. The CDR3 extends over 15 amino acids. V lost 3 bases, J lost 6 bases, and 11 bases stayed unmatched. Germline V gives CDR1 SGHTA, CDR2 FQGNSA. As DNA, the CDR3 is TGTGCCAGCAGCTTGGCCCCAGACAGGGAACCCGAGCAGTACTTC. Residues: CASSLAPDREPEQYF.

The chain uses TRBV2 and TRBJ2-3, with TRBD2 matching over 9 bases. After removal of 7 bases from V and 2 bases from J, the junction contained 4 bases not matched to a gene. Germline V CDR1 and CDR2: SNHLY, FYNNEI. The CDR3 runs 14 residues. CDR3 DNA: TGTGCCAGCATTATAGCGGGGGACACAGATACGCAGTATTTT. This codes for CASIIAGDTDTQYF.

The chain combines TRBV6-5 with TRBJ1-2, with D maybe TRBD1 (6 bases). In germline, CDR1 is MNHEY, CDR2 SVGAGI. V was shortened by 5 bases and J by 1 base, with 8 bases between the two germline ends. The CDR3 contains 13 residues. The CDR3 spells CASSGQLNYGYTF. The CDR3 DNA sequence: TGTGCCAGCAGTGGACAGCTTAACTATGGCTACACCTTC.

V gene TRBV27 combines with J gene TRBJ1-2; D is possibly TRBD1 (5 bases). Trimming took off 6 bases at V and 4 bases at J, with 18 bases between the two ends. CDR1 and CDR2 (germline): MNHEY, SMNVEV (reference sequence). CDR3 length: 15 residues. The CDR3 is CASSRSRGMGYGYTF. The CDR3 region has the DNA TGTGCCAGCAGCCGCTCAAGGGGTATGGGCTATGGCTACACCTTC.

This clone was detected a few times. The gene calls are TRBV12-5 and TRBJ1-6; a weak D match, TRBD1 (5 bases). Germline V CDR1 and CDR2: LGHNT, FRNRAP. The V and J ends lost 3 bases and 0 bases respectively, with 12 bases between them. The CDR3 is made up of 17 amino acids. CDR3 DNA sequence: TGTGCTAGTGGTTTCCGGGAGGGGAGCTCCTATAATTCACCCCTCCACTTT. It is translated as CASGFREGSSYNSPLHF. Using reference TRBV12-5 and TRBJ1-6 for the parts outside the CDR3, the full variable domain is DARVTQTPRHKVTEMGQEVTMRCQPILGHNTVFWYRQTMMQGLELLAYFRNRAPLDDSGMPKDRFSAEMPDATLATLKIQPSEPRDSAVYFCASGFREGSSYNSPLHFGNGTRLTVT.

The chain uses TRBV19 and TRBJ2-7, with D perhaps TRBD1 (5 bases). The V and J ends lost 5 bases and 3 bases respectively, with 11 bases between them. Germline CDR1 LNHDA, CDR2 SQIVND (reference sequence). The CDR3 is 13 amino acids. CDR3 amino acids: CASSATGNYEQYF. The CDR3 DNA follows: TGTGCCAGTAGTGCCACAGGAAACTACGAGCAGTACTTC.

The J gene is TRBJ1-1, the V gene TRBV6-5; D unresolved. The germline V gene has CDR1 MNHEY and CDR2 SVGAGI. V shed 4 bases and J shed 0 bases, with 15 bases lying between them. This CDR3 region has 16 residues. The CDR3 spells CASSFSTGVLNTEAFF. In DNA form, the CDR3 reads TGTGCCAGCAGTTTTTCCACCGGTGTATTGAACACTGAAGCTTTCTTT.

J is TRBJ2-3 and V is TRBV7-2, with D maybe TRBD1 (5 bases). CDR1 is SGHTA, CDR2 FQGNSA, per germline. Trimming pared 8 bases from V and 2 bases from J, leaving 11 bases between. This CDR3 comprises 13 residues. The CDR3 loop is CASCTGDTDTQYF. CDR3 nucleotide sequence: TGTGCCAGCTGCACAGGAGACACAGATACGCAGTATTTT.

CDR3 loop: CASSIGTGANEKLFF. The CDR3 coding sequence is TGCGCCAGCAGCATAGGGACAGGGGCCAATGAAAAACTGTTTTTT. The chain employs TRBV5-1 and TRBJ1-4, with TRBD1 matching 10 bases. This CDR3 has 15 residues. Trimming removed 4 bases from V and 5 bases from J; junction bases left unmatched: 5. Germline V gene lookup returns CDR1 SGHRS and CDR2 YFSETQ.

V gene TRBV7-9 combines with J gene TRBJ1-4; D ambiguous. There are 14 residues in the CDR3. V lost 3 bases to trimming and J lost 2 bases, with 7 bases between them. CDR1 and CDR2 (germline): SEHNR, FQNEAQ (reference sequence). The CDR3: CASSFFGTNEKLFF. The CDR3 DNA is TGTGCCAGCAGCTTTTTTGGGACTAATGAAAAACTGTTTTTT.

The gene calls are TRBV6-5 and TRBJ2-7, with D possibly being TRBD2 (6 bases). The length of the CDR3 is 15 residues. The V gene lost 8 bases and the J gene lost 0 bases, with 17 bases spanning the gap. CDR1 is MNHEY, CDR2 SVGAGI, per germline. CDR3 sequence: CASRSMGRSSYEQYF. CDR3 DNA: TGTGCCAGCCGCTCTATGGGGAGGAGCTCCTACGAGCAGTACTTC.

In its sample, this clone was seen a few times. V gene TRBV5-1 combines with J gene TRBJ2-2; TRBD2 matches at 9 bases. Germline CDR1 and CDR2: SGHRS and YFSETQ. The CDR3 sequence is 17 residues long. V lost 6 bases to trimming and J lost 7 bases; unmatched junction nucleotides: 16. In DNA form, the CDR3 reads TGCGCCAGCAATACGTCCCCGGCGGGGGGGCATAGCGGGGAGCTGTTTTTT. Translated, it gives CASNTSPAGGHSGELFF.

The CDR3 sequence: CASSLPAGGYGYTF. For the CDR3, the DNA is TGTGCCAGCAGTTTACCAGCGGGGGGCTATGGCTACACCTTC. The chain recombines TRBV6-5 with TRBJ1-2, with D maybe TRBD1 (5 bases). The CDR3 contains 14 residues. V lost 4 bases and J lost 4, with 13 bases in between. Germline V CDR1 and CDR2: MNHEY, SVGAGI.

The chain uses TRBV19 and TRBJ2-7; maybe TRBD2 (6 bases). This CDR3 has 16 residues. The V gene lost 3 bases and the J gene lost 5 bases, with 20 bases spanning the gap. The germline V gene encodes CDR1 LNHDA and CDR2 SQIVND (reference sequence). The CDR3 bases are TGTGCCAGTAGTATCTTCGCCGCGGGACCCCTCGACGAGCAGTACTTC. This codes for CASSIFAAGPLDEQYF.

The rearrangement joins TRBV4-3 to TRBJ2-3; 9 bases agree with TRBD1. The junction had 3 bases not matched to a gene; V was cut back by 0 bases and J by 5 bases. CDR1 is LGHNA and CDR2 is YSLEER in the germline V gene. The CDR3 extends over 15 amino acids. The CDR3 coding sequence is TGCGCCAGCAGCCAAGAGGGACAGGGAGAAGATACGCAGTATTTT. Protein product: CASSQEGQGEDTQYF.

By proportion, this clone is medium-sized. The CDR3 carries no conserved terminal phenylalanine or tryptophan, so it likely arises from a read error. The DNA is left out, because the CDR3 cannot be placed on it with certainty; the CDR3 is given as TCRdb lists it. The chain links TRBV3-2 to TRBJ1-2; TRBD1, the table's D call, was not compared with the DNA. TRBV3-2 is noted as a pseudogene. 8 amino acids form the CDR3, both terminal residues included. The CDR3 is CASSHRYR.

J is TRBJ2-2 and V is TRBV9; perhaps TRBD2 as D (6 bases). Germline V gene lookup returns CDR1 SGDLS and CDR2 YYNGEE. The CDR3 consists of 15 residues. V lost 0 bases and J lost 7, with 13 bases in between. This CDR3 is CASSVATGVHGELFF. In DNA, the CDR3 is TGTGCCAGCAGCGTAGCTACGGGGGTACACGGGGAGCTGTTTTTT.

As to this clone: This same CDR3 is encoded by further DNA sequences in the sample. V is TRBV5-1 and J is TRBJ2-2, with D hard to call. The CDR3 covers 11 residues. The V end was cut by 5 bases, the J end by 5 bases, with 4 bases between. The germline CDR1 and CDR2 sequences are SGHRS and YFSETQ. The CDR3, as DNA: TGCGCCAGCAGTGATACCGGGGAGCTGTTTTTT. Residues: CASSDTGELFF.

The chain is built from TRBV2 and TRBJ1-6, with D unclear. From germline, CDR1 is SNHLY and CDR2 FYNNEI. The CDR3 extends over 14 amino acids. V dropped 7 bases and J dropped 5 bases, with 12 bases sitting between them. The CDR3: CASIGYTNNSPLHF. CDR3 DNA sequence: TGTGCCAGCATCGGATATACTAATAATTCACCCCTCCACTTT.

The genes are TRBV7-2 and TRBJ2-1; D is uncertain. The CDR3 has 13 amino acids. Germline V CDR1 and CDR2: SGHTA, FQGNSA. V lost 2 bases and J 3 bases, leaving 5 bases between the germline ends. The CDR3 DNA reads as TGTGCCAGCAGCTTAAAGGACTACAATGAGCAGTTCTTC. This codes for CASSLKDYNEQFF.

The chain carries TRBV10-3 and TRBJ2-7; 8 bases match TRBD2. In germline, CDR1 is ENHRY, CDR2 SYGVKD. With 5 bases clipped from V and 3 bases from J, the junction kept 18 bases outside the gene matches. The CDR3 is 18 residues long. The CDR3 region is CAISSGLRTSLNIYEQYF. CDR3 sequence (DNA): TGTGCCATCAGTTCTGGGCTGAGGACTAGCCTAAACATCTACGAGCAGTACTTC.

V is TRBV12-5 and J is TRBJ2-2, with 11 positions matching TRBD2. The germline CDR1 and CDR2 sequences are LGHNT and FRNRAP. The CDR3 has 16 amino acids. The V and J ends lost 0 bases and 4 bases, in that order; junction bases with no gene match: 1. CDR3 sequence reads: CASGLVLAGATGELFF. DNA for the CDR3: TGTGCTAGTGGTTTGGTACTAGCGGGGGCCACCGGGGAGCTGTTTTTT.

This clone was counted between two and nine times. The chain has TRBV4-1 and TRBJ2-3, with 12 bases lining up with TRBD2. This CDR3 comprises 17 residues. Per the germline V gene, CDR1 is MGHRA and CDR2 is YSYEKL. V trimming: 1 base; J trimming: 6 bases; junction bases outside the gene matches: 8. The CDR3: CASSQGPLAGGLDTQYF. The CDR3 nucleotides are TGCGCCAGCAGCCAAGGTCCACTAGCGGGGGGTTTGGATACGCAGTATTTT.

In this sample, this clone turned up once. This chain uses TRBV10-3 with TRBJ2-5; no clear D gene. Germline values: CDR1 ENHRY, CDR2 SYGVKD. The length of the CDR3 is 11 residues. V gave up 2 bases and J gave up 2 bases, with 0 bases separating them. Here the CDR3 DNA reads TGTGCCATCAGTGAGCAAGAGACCCAGTACTTC. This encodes CAISEQETQYF.